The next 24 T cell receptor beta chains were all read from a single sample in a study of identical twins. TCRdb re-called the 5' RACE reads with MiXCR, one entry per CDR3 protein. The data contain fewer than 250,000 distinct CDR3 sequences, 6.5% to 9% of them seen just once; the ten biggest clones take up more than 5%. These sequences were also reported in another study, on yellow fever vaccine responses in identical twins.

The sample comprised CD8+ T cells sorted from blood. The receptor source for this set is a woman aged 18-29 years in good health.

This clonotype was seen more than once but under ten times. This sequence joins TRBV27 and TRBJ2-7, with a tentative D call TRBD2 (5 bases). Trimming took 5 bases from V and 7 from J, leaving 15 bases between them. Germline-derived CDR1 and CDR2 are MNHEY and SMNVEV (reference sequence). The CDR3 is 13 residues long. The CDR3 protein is CASSTRGMWEQYF. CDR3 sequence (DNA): TGTGCCAGCAGTACTCGAGGGATGTGGGAGCAGTACTTC.

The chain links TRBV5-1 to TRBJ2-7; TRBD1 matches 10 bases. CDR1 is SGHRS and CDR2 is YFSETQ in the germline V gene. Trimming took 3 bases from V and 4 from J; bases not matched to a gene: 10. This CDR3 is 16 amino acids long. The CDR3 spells CASSWGDRGSTYEQYF. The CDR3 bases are TGCGCCAGCAGCTGGGGGGACAGGGGCTCTACTTACGAGCAGTACTTC.

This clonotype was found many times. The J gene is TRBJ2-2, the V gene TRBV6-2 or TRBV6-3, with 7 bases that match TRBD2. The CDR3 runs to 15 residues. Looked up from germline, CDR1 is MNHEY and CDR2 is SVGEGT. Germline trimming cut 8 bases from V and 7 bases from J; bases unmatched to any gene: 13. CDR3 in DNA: TGTGCCAGCCGCTTCGGGGGGACTGACTTCGGGGAGCTGTTTTTT. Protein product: CASRFGGTDFGELFF.

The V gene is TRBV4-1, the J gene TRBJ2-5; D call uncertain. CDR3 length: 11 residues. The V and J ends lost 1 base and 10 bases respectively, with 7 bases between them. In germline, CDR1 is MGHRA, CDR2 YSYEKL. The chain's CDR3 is CASSQGLGQYF. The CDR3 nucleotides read TGCGCCAGCAGCCAAGGCCTGGGCCAGTACTTC.

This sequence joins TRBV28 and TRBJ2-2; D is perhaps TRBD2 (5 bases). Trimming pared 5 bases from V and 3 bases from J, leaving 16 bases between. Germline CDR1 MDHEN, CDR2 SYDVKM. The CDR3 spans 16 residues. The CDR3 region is CASSLTSYSDTGELFF. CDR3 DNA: TGTGCCAGCAGTCTCACTAGTTATAGTGACACCGGGGAGCTGTTTTTT.

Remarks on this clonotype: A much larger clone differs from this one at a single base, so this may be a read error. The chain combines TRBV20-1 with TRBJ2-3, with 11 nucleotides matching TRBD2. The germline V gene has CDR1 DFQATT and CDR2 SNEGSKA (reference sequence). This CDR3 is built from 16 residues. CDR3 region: CCARDLLAGDADTQYF. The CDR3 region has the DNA TGCTGTGCTAGAGATCTACTAGCGGGAGATGCAGATACGCAGTATTTT.

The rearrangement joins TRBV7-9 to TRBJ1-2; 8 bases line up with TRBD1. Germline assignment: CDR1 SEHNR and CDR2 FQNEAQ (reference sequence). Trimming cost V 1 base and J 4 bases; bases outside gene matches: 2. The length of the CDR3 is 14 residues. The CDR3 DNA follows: TGTGCCAGCAGCTTAGTTGGGACAGGCTATGGCTACACCTTC. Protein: CASSLVGTGYGYTF.

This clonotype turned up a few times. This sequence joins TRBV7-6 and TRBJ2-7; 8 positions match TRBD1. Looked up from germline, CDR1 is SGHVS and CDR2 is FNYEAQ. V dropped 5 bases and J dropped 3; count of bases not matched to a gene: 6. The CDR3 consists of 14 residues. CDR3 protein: CASSRQGSSYEQYF. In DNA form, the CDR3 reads TGTGCCAGCAGCCGACAGGGGAGTAGCTACGAGCAGTACTTC.

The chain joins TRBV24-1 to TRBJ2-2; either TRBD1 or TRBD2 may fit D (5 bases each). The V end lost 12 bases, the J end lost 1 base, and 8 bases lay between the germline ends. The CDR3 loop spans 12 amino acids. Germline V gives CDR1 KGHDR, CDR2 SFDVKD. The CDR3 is CAVRGNTGELFF. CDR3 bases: TGTGCCGTGAGGGGGAACACCGGGGAGCTGTTTTTT.

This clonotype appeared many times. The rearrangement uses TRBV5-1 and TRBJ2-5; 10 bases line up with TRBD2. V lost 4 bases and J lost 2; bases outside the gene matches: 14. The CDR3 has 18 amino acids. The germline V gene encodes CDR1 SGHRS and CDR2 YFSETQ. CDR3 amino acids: CASSPSSGTSAFQETQYF. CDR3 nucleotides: TGCGCCAGCAGCCCCTCCTCCGGGACTAGCGCCTTTCAAGAGACCCAGTACTTC.

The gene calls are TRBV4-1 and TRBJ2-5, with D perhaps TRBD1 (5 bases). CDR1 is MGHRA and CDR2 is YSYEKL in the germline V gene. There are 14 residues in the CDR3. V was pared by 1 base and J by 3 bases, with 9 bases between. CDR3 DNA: TGCGCCAGCAGCCAAGGGGTCAGGGAAGAGACCCAGTACTTC. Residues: CASSQGVREETQYF.

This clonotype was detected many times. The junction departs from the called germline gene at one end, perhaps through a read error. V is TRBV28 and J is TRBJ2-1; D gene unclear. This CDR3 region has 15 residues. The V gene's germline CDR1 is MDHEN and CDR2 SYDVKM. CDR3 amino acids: CASRMEYSRHQWSAF. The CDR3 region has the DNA TGTGCCAGCAGGATGGAATATTCCCGACATCAATGGAGCGCCTTC.

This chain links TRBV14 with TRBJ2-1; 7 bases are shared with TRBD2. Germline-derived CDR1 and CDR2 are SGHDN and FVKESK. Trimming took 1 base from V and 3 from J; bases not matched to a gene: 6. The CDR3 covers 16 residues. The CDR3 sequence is CASSQVASGFYNEQFF. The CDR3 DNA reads TGTGCCAGCAGCCAAGTAGCTAGCGGATTCTACAATGAGCAGTTCTTC.

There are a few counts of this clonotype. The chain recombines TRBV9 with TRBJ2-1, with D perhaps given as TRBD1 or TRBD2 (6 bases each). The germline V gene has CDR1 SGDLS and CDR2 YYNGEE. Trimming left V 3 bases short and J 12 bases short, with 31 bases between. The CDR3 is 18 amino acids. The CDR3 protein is CASSGRDTTALAPSGQFF. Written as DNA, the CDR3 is TGTGCCAGCAGCGGCCGGGACACGACCGCCCTAGCGCCCTCGGGGCAGTTCTTC.

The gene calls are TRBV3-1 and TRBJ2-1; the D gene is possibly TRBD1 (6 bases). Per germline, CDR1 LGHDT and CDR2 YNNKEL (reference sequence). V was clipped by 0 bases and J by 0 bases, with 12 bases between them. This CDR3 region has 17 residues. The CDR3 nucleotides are TGTGCCAGCAGCCAAGATCCGGACAGTTTCTCCTACAATGAGCAGTTCTTC. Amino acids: CASSQDPDSFSYNEQFF.

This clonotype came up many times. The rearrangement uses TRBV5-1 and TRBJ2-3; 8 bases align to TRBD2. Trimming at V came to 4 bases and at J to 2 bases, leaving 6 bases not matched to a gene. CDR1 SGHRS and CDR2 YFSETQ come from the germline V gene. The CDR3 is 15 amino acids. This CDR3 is CASSKLADHTDTQYF. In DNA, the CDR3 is TGCGCCAGCAGCAAACTAGCGGACCACACAGATACGCAGTATTTT.

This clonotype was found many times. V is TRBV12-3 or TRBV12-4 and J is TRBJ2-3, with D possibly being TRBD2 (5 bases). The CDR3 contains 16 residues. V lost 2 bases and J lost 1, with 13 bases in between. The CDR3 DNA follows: TGTGCCAGCAGTTTAAGCGGCCAATGGGGCACAGATACGCAGTATTTT. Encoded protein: CASSLSGQWGTDTQYF.

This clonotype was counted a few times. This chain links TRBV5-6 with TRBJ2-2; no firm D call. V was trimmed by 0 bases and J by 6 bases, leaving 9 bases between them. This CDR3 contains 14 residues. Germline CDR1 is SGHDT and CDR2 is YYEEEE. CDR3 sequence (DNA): TGTGCCAGCAGCTTGGGAGATTCCGCCGGGGAGCTGTTTTTT. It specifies CASSLGDSAGELFF.

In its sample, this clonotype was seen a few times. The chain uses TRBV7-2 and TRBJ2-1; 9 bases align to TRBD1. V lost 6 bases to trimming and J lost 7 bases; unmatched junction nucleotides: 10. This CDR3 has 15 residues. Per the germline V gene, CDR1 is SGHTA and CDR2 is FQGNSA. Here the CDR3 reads CASSLNRGRMNEQFF. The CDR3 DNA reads TGTGCCAGCAGTTTAAACAGGGGGCGAATGAATGAGCAGTTCTTC.

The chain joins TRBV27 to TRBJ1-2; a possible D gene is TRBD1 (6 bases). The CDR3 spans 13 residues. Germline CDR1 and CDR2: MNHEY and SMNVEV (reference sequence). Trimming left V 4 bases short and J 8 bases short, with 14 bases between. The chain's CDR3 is CASSSTGLRGYTF. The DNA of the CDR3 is TGTGCCAGCAGTTCCACAGGGCTCCGGGGCTACACCTTC.

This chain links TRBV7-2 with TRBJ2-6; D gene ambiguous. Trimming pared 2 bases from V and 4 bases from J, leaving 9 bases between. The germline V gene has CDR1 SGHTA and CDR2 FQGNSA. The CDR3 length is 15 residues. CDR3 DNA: TGTGCCAGCAGCTTAAGCCAATGGGGGGCCAACGTCCTGACTTTC. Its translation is CASSLSQWGANVLTF.

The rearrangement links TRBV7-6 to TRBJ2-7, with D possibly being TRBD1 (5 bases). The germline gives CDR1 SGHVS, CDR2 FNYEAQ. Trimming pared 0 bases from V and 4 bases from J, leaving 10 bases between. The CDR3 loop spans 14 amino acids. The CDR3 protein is CASSLATTGYEQYV. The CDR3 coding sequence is TGTGCCAGCAGCTTAGCAACTACAGGTTACGAGCAGTACGTC.

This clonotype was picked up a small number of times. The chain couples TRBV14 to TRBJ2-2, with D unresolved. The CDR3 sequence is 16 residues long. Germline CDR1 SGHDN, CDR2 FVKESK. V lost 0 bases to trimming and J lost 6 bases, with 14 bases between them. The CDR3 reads CASSQEDSPEPGELFF. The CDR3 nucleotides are TGTGCCAGCAGCCAAGAAGATAGTCCTGAGCCCGGGGAGCTGTTTTTT.

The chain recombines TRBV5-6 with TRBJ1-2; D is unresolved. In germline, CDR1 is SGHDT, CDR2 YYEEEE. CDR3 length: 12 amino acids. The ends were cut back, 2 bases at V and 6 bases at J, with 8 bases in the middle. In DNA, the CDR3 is TGTGCCAGCAGCTTAATGCCCCATGGCTACACCTTC. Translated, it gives CASSLMPHGYTF.